Sequencing of this T cell receptor (beta chain) was carried out in a study of OX40 agonist ivuxolimab in advanced cancers. For the study at large: Aged roughly 23 to 90 with a mean of 60 years, they were under 85% male. Study findings and constraints: CD8+ T cells averaged more expanded clones than CD4+. Partial responders dosed at 0.1-3.0 mg/kg displayed clonal expansion ranking among the lowest.

This CDR3 contains 12 residues. The germline V gene has CDR1 WNHNN and CDR2 SYGVQD (reference sequence). The V and J ends lost 3 bases and 7 bases respectively, with 7 bases between them. This clone was detected a few times. Antigen: not known. The assay was immunoSEQ multiplex PCR, and TCRdb's table has in-frame clones only and misses some. The top ten clones hold roughly 25% of a sample with nearly 80,000 clones, roughly 81% of them seen once. Blood samples were obtained at baseline, cycle 4 day 1, and cycle 7 day 1. This sequence was found in an adult with an advanced solid tumor such as melanoma, head and neck, liver or kidney cancer. The sample in question was CD4+ or CD8+ T cells sorted from blood, obtained in a trial of the OX40 agonist ivuxolimab. The chain is built from TRBV10-1 and TRBJ1-5; D is ambiguous. The CDR3 region is CASSDGVQPQHF. CDR3 DNA: TGCGCCAGCAGTGACGGGGTCCAGCCCCAGCATTTT.